This T cell receptor beta chain is from a study of T cells after yellow fever vaccination. V lost 2 bases, J lost 0 bases, and 15 bases stayed unmatched. The CDR3 is made up of 20 amino acids. TCRdb passed the 5' RACE reads through MiXCR, listing each CDR3 protein once. Found here are under 300,000 distinct CDR3 sequences, less than 9% of them singletons; the top ten hold approximately 0.85%. The chain uses TRBV12-3 or TRBV12-4 and TRBJ2-1, with TRBD1 matching 8 bases. The sequence came from a man aged 25 to 40 who received the YFV17D yellow fever vaccine. The sequencing used CD4+ T cells sorted from PBMCs, collected 15 days after the yellow fever booster vaccination. The CDR3 here is CASSLRGVQGASSSYNEQFF. The CDR3 DNA sequence: TGTGCCAGCAGTTTACGGGGTGTCCAGGGGGCGTCAAGCTCCTACAATGAGCAGTTCTTC.